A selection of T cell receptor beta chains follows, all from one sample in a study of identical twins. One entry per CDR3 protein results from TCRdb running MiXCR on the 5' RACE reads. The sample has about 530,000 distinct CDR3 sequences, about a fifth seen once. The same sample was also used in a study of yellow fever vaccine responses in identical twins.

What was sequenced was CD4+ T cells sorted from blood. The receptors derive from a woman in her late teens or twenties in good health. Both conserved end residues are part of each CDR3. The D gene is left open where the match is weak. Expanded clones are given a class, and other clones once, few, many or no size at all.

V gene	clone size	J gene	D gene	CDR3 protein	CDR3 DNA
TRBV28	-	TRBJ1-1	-	CATIVPPNTEAFF	TGTGCCACCATAGTTCCCCCGAACACTGAAGCTTTCTTT
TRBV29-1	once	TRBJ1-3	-	CSVVSGSGITIYF	TGCAGCGTTGTGTCAGGCTCTGGAATCACCATATATTTT
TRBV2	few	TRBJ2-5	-	CASSEKGRREQETQYF	TGTGCCAGCAGTGAGAAGGGTCGTAGGGAGCAAGAGACCCAGTACTTC
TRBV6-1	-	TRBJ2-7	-	CASSRSGSYEQYF	TGTGCCAGCAGCCGCAGCGGCTCCTACGAGCAGTACTTC
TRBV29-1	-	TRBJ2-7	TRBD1	CSDDQGQRVNSYEQYF	TGCAGCGACGATCAGGGACAGCGAGTAAATTCCTACGAGCAGTACTTC
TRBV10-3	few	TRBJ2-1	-	CAISDPKAGSNEQFF	TGTGCCATCAGTGACCCAAAGGCCGGGTCCAATGAGCAGTTCTTC
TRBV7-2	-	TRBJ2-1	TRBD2	CASSLASGRASSVNEQFF	TGTGCCAGCAGCTTAGCTAGCGGGAGGGCTTCTTCCGTCAATGAGCAGTTCTTC
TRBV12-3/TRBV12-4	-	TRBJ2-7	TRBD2	CASSMGGRAEEQYF	TGTGCCAGCAGTATGGGCGGGAGGGCCGAAGAGCAGTACTTC
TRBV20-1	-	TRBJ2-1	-	CSATGVALNEQFF	TGCAGTGCCACAGGAGTGGCGCTCAATGAGCAGTTCTTC
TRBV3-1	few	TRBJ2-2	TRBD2	CASRQSGIGTGELFF	TGTGCCAGCAGACAAAGCGGGATAGGCACCGGGGAGCTGTTTTTT
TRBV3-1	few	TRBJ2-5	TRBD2	CASSQGPSGGGKKETQYF	TGTGCCAGCAGCCAAGGCCCTAGCGGGGGGGGGAAAAAAGAGACCCAGTACTTC
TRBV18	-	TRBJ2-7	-	CASSPSSAVYEQYF	TGTGCCAGCTCACCATCTAGCGCCGTCTACGAGCAGTACTTC
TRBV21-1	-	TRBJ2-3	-	CASSKVDASGRVTDTQYF	TGTGCCAGCAGCAAAGTCGACGCTAGCGGGAGGGTAACAGATACGCAGTATTTT
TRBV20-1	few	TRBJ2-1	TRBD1	CSARGQGAYNEQFF	TGCAGTGCTAGGGGACAGGGGGCCTACAATGAGCAGTTCTTC
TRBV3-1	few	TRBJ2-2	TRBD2	CASSPSGRRTGELFF	TGTGCCAGCAGCCCTAGCGGGAGAAGAACCGGGGAGCTGTTTTTT
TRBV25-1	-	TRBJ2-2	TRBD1	CASSASPGQGSTGELFF	TGTGCCAGCAGTGCTTCTCCCGGACAGGGGAGCACCGGGGAGCTGTTTTTT
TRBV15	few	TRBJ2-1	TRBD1	CATSELQGAGSYNEQFF	TGTGCCACCAGCGAACTACAGGGGGCTGGGTCCTACAATGAGCAGTTCTTC
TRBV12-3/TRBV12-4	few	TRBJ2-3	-	CASQENLAGTQYF	TGTGCCAGCCAGGAGAACCTAGCTGGTACGCAGTATTTT
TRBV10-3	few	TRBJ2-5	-	CAISESSPIRETQYF	TGTGCCATCAGTGAGTCGTCCCCGATCCGGGAGACCCAGTACTTC
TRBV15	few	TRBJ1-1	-	CATSPLGWGDNTEAFF	TGTGCCACCAGCCCCCTAGGATGGGGGGATAACACTGAAGCTTTCTTT
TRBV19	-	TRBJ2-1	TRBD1	CASSIQDRGNNEQFF	TGTGCCAGTAGTATACAGGACAGGGGAAACAATGAGCAGTTCTTC
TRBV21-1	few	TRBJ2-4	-	CASSQQGTLAKNIQYF	TGTGCCAGCAGTCAACAGGGGACCCTAGCCAAAAACATTCAGTACTTC
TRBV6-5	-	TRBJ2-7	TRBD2	CATSGSTGEQYF	TGTGCCACCAGCGGGAGTACTGGAGAGCAGTACTTC
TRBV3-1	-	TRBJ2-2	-	CATLGAGELFF	TGTGCCACCCTCGGGGCCGGGGAGCTGTTTTTT
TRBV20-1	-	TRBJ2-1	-	CSAGRQSYNEQFF	TGCAGTGCCGGAAGACAGTCCTACAATGAGCAGTTCTTC
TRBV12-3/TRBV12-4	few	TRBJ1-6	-	CASRHRGDYNSPLHF	TGTGCCAGCAGACACCGAGGGGATTATAATTCACCCCTCCACTTT
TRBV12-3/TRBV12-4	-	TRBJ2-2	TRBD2	CASSFLAGSTGELFF	TGTGCCAGCAGTTTTCTAGCGGGTAGCACCGGGGAGCTGTTTTTT
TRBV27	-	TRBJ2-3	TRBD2	CASSTTWGLAGALHTQYF	TGTGCCAGCAGTACAACTTGGGGACTAGCGGGGGCCCTCCATACGCAGTATTTT
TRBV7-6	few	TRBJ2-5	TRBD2	CASSLERRLAGVGETQYF	TGTGCCAGCAGCTTAGAGAGGCGACTAGCGGGAGTGGGAGAGACCCAGTACTTC
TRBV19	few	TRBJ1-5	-	CASIGQYNQPQHF	TGTGCCAGTATTGGGCAGTACAATCAGCCCCAGCATTTT
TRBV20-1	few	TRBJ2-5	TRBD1	CSARGIGQGAFGTQYF	TGCAGTGCTAGAGGGATTGGACAGGGGGCATTCGGGACCCAGTACTTC
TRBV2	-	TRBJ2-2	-	CASSQHAGELFF	TGTGCCAGCAGCCAGCACGCCGGGGAGCTGTTTTTT
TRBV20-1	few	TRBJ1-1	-	CSAAGTDTEAFF	TGCAGTGCAGCCGGGACGGACACTGAAGCTTTCTTT
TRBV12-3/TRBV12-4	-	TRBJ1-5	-	CASRLNRKVNQPQHF	TGTGCCAGCAGATTAAACAGGAAGGTCAATCAGCCCCAGCATTTT
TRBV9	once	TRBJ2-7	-	CASSVGMVSEQYF	TGTGCCAGCAGCGTAGGGATGGTTTCCGAGCAGTACTTC